Following are 4 T cell receptor beta chains from one sample sequenced in a study of HIV-infected patients and healthy controls. cDNA was made from 400 to 500 ng RNA using alpha and beta constant primers. Using multiplexing indices, alpha and beta chain libraries were generated apart by chain-specific third strand synthesis. TCRdb re-analysed the 5' RACE reads in MiXCR, keeping a single row per CDR3 protein. The sample contains about 18,000 distinct CDR3 sequences, less than 15% of which appear only once. Whole blood was used without fractionation, so all unsorted peripheral T cells were included. The sequenced material came from blood. Every receptor here comes from an adult in good health.

This clonotype was counted between two and nine times. The chain joins TRBV12-5 to TRBJ1-1; D is ambiguous. Trimming stripped 3 bases from V and 2 bases from J, with 10 bases between. The length of the CDR3 is 14 residues. The germline V gene has CDR1 LGHNT and CDR2 FRNRAP. CDR3: CASGFGIRNTEAFF. The CDR3 DNA follows: TGTGCTAGTGGTTTTGGGATCCGAAACACTGAAGCTTTCTTT.

The rearrangement links TRBV5-4 to TRBJ1-2, with D hard to call. The germline gives CDR1 SGHNT, CDR2 YYREEE (reference sequence). Trimming removed 4 bases from V and 4 bases from J, with 14 bases in between. This CDR3 has 14 amino acids. CDR3 DNA sequence: TGTGCCAGCAGCGTCTCCAGTCGTATCTATGGCTACACCTTC. This translates into CASSVSSRIYGYTF.

This clonotype was detected a few times. The chain combines TRBV4-2 with TRBJ1-5; a possible D gene is TRBD1 (5 bases). Trimming removed 1 base at V and 6 bases at J, with 13 bases between. Germline-derived CDR1 and CDR2 are LGHNA and YNFKEQ. The CDR3 length is 15 residues. The CDR3 sequence is CASSQVRQSLQPQHF. Written as DNA, the CDR3 is TGTGCCAGCAGCCAAGTAAGACAGAGTCTTCAGCCCCAGCATTTT.

The chain carries TRBV4-3 and TRBJ2-3, with TRBD1 matching 7 bases. The germline V gene has CDR1 LGHNA and CDR2 YSLEER. V was pared by 1 base and J by 4 bases, with 5 bases of the junction left unmatched. CDR3 length: 15 amino acids. This chain's CDR3 is CASSQGDSPPDTQYF. The CDR3 DNA reads as TGCGCCAGCAGCCAAGGGGACAGTCCTCCAGATACGCAGTATTTT.